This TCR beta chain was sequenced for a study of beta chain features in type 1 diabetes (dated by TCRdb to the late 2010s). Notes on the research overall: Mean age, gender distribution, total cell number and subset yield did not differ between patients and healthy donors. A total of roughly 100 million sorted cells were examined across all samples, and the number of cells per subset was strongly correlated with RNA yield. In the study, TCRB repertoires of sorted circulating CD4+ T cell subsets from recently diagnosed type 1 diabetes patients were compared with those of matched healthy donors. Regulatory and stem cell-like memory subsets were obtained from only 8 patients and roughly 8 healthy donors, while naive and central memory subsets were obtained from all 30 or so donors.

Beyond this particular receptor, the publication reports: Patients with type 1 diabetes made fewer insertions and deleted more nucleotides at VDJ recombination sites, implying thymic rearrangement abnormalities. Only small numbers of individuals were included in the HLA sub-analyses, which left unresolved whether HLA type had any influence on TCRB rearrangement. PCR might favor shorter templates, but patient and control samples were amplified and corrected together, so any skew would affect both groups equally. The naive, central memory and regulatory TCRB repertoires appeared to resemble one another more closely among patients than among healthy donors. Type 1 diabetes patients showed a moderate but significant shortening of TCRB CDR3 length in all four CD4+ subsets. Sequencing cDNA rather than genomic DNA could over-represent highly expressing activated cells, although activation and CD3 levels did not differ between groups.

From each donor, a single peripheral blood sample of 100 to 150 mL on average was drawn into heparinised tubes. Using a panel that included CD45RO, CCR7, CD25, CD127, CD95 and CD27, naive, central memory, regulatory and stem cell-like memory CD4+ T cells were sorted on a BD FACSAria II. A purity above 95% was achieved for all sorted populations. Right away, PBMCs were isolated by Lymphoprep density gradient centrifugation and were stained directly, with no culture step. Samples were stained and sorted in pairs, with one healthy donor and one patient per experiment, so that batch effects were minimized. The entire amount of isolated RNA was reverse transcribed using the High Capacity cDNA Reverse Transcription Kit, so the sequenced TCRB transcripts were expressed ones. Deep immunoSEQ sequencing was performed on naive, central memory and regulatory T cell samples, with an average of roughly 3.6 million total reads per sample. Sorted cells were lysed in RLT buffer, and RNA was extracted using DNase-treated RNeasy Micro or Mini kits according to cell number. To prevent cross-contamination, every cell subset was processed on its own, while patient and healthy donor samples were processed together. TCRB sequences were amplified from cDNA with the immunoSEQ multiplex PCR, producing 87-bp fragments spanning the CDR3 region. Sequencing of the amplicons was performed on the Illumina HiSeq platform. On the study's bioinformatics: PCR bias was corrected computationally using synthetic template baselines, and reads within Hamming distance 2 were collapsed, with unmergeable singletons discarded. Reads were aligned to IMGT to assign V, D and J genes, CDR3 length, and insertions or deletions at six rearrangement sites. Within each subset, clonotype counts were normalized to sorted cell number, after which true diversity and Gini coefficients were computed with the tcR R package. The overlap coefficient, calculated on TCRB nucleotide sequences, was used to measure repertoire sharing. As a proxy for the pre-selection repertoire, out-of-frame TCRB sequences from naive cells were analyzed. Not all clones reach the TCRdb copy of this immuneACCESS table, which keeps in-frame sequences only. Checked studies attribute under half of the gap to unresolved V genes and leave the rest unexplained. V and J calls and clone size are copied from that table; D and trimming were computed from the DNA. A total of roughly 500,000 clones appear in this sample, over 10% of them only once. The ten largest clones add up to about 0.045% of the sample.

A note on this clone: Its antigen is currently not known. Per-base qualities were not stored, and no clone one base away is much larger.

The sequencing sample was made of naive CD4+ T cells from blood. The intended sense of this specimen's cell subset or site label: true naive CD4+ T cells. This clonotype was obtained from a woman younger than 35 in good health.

The DNA sequence reads TGTGCCAGCTCCCGACAGAGCACAGATACGCAGTATTTT. Translated, it reads CASSRQSTDTQYF. The rearranged segments are TRBV25-1 and TRBJ2-3; perhaps TRBD1 is the D gene, with 5 bases matching. Trimming takes 8 bases from V and 0 bases from J, and the germline ends sit 9 bases apart. The germline V gene yields MGHDK for CDR1 and SYGVNS for CDR2. The CDR3 covers 13 residues, taking in both the cysteine and the phenylalanine. CDR3 DNA is the only sequence kept; it has 39 bases, read in frame from the first base.